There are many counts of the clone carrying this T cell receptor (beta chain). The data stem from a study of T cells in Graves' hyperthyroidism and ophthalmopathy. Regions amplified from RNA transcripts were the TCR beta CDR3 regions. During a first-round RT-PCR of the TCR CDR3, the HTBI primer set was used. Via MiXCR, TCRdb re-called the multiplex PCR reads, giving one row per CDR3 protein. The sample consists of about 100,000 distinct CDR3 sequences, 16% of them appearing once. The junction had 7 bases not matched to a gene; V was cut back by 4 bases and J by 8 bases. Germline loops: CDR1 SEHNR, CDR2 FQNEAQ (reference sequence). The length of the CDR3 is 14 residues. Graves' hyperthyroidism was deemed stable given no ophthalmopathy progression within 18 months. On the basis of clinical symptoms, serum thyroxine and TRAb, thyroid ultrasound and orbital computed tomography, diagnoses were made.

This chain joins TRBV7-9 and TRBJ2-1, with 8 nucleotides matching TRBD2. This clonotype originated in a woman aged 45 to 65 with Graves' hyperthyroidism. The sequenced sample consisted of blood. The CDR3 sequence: CASSSGLVFYEQFF. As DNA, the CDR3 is TGTGCCAGCAGCTCGGGACTAGTGTTCTATGAGCAGTTCTTC.